The 15 T cell receptor beta chains listed next were all sequenced from one sample in a study of CD8 T cells in ankylosing spondylitis. Findings and caveats of the study: It appeared that ankylosing spondylitis blood was characterized by a TCR beta motif of about 8 highly homologous variants.

These receptors lack a known antigen. TCRdb processed the 5' RACE reads anew with MiXCR; each CDR3 protein has one entry. The top ten hold roughly 1% of the sample, which has approximately 400,000 distinct CDR3 sequences, roughly 26% seen once. The material sequenced was blood, either unsorted or a sorted T cell fraction (not recorded which). These receptor sequences come from a male donor with ankylosing spondylitis.

This clonotype was observed a few times. The chain carries TRBV5-1 and TRBJ2-3, with TRBD2 matching 14 bases. The germline V gene encodes CDR1 SGHRS and CDR2 YFSETQ. The CDR3 is made up of 18 amino acids. The junction had 7 bases not matched to a gene; V was cut back by 0 bases and J by 4 bases. In DNA form, the CDR3 reads TGCGCCAGCAGCTTGGCGGGGACTAGCGGGAGTCATGCAGATACGCAGTATTTT. This sequence encodes CASSLAGTSGSHADTQYF.

This clonotype appeared a few times. V gene TRBV5-6 combines with J gene TRBJ1-2, with D uncertain. This CDR3 region has 13 residues. Trimming cost V 4 bases and J 2 bases, with 9 bases left between them. The germline CDR1 and CDR2 sequences are SGHDT and YYEEEE. The CDR3 loop reads CASSQLGNYGYTF. The CDR3 nucleotides read TGTGCCAGCAGCCAGCTTGGGAACTATGGCTACACCTTC.

Details on this clonotype: The junction departs from the called germline gene at one end, perhaps through a read error. V and J are TRBV12-3 or TRBV12-4 and TRBJ2-5; tentative D call: TRBD1 (5 bases). There are 12 residues in the CDR3. DNA for the CDR3: TGCGCCAGCAGCTTGACAGAAGAGACCCAGTACTTC. This gives the protein CASSLTEETQYF.

The J gene is TRBJ2-6, the V gene TRBV30, with D unclear. The CDR3 contains 15 residues. Per the germline V gene, CDR1 is GTSNPN and CDR2 is SVGIG (reference sequence). The ends were cut back, 0 bases at V and 0 bases at J, with 6 bases in the middle. CDR3 bases: TGTGCCTGGAGTGTATCAGTCTCTGGGGCCAACGTCCTGACTTTC. Translating gives CAWSVSVSGANVLTF.

V and J are TRBV20-1 and TRBJ2-1; TRBD2 is a possible D gene (5 bases). Germline CDR1 and CDR2: DFQATT and SNEGSKA (reference sequence). CDR3 length: 12 residues. Trimming shortened V by 6 bases and J by 1 base, and 7 bases separated the two germline ends. CDR3 in amino acids: CSAQRSYNEQFF. The DNA for the CDR3 is TGCAGTGCCCAGCGGTCCTACAATGAGCAGTTCTTC.

This clonotype was observed a few times. The genes are TRBV24-1 and TRBJ1-2; tentatively, D is TRBD1 (5 bases). The V gene's germline CDR1 is KGHDR and CDR2 SFDVKD. V was trimmed by 1 base and J by 0 bases, leaving 14 bases between them. CDR3 length: 17 residues. The CDR3 DNA reads as TGTGCCACCAGTGATTTCCGTACTCAGGGAACTAACTATGGCTACACCTTC. This sequence encodes CATSDFRTQGTNYGYTF.

There are a few counts of this clonotype. V is TRBV5-1 and J is TRBJ2-5; 8 nucleotides align to TRBD2. This CDR3 contains 14 residues. Germline-derived CDR1 and CDR2 are SGHRS and YFSETQ. V was pared by 2 bases and J by 5 bases, with 5 bases of the junction left unmatched. The CDR3 reads CASSFTSGGETQYF. Here the CDR3 DNA reads TGCGCCAGCAGCTTTACTTCGGGAGGGGAGACCCAGTACTTC.

This clonotype was observed a handful of times. The rearrangement links TRBV5-1 to TRBJ2-1; a possible D gene is TRBD2 (6 bases). With 0 bases removed from V and 7 bases from J, the gap between germline ends came to 14 bases. This CDR3 contains 15 residues. Germline CDR1 reads SGHRS; CDR2 reads YFSETQ. CDR3 sequence reads: CASSLEAARGNEQFF. DNA for the CDR3: TGCGCCAGCAGCTTGGAGGCGGCCCGGGGGAATGAGCAGTTCTTC.

This clonotype occurred a few times. This chain uses TRBV20-1 with TRBJ2-1; D is possibly TRBD2 (6 bases). V lost 4 bases and J lost 4, with 8 bases in between. This CDR3 contains 12 residues. CDR1 and CDR2 from the germline V gene are DFQATT and SNEGSKA (reference sequence). Written as DNA, the CDR3 is TGCAGTGCTAAAGGGACTTACAATGAGCAGTTCTTC. This sequence encodes CSAKGTYNEQFF.

The chain is built from TRBV11-2 and TRBJ2-2; no firm D call. This CDR3 spans 14 amino acids. Germline values: CDR1 SGHAT, CDR2 FQNNGV. Trimming shortened V by 3 bases and J by 0 bases, and 5 bases separated the two germline ends. CDR3 loop: CASSFGANTGELFF. In nucleotides, the CDR3 is TGTGCCAGCAGCTTCGGAGCGAACACCGGGGAGCTGTTTTTT.

The chain carries TRBV12-3 or TRBV12-4 and TRBJ1-2; D not resolved. CDR3 length: 15 amino acids. V was trimmed by 5 bases and J by 5 bases, leaving 18 bases between them. Written as DNA, the CDR3 is TGTGCCAGCAGTCATACAGCCCGGGCGGGGTATGGCTACACCTTC. Translated, it gives CASSHTARAGYGYTF.

This chain joins TRBV29-1 and TRBJ2-1; tentatively, D is TRBD2 (5 bases). In germline, CDR1 is SQVTM, CDR2 ANQGSEA. This CDR3 contains 13 residues. The ends were cut back, 1 base at V and 3 bases at J, with 7 bases in the middle. The CDR3 DNA sequence: TGCAGCGTTGAAGGAGCGGTCTACAATGAGCAGTTCTTC. Translating gives CSVEGAVYNEQFF.

There are a few counts of this clonotype. The chain recombines TRBV29-1 with TRBJ2-5; no clear D gene. Germline assignment: CDR1 SQVTM and CDR2 ANQGSEA. The V gene lost 4 bases and the J gene lost 0 bases, with 6 bases spanning the gap. CDR3 length equals 12 residues. This CDR3 reads CSVVGHQETQYF. The CDR3 region has the DNA TGCAGCGTTGTAGGACACCAAGAGACCCAGTACTTC.

This clonotype was observed a handful of times. The rearrangement uses TRBV10-3 and TRBJ2-2; no firm D call. Deletions cut 0 bases from V and 1 base from J, with 3 bases between. The CDR3 totals 14 residues. Per the germline V gene, CDR1 is ENHRY and CDR2 is SYGVKD. The CDR3 here is CAISESVNTGELFF. The CDR3 region has the DNA TGTGCCATCAGTGAGTCGGTGAACACCGGGGAGCTGTTTTTT.

There are many counts of this clonotype. The junction and the germline gene differ at one end; a read error may be behind it. This chain joins TRBV12-3 or TRBV12-4 and TRBJ2-3, with D possibly being TRBD2 (6 bases). This CDR3 has 11 amino acids. The CDR3 protein is CASSLARGLVF. CDR3 nucleotides: TGTGCCAGCAGCCTGGCGCGGGGCCTCGTATTT.